Listed here is a single TCR beta chain. Antigen unknown. Using immunoSEQ multiplex PCR, the repertoire was profiled, and TCRdb retains in-frame clones only, with some absent. Of approximately 84,000 clones listed, roughly nine tenths are singletons. This sample is part of a study of OX40 agonist ivuxolimab in advanced cancers. As for the study in general: Enrolled patients in dose escalation had cancers that were hepatocellular carcinoma, melanoma, renal cell or head and neck cancer.

Overall study findings and caveats: It was not determined which antigens were specifically recognized by the peripheral T cells that had undergone clonal expansion.

This CDR3 spans 18 amino acids. Germline loops: CDR1 MDHEN, CDR2 SYDVKM. J was trimmed by 5 bases and V by 6 bases; bases with no gene match: 11. People who had autoimmune disease history or systemic immunosuppression were excluded. The clonotype comes from an adult with an advanced solid tumor such as melanoma, head and neck, liver or kidney cancer. The V gene is TRBV28, the J gene TRBJ2-3; 16 nucleotides agree with TRBD2. Sequenced here: CD4+ or CD8+ T cells sorted from blood, sampled in a trial of the OX40 agonist ivuxolimab. The CDR3 protein is CASSPPGLAGGPVDTQYF. The CDR3 nucleotides are TGTGCCAGCAGCCCCCCGGGACTAGCGGGAGGGCCTGTAGATACGCAGTATTTT. The variable domain in full, with the rest retrieved from reference TRBV28 and TRBJ2-3, is DVKVTQSSRYLVKRTGEKVFLECVQDMDHENMFWYRQDPGLGLRLIYFSYDVKMKEKGDIPEGYSVSREKKERFSLILESASTNQTSMYLCASSPPGLAGGPVDTQYFGPGTRLTVL.